A single TCR beta chain is shown here with its context. Method: immunoSEQ multiplex PCR; TCRdb's copy keeps in-frame clones and lacks some. The data contain about 80,000 clones, roughly 85% of them singletons. The germline V gene has CDR1 SGHAT and CDR2 FQNNGV. This CDR3 has 15 amino acids. Deletions cut 0 bases from V and 3 bases from J, with 11 bases between. The sample belongs to a study of T cell responses to AZD1222 COVID-19 vaccine. The TCR comes from an adult who received the AZD1222 COVID-19 vaccine. This chain joins TRBV11-2 and TRBJ2-5; no definite D call. The starting material was peripheral blood, obtained 28 days after the second AZD1222 dose. The DNA of the CDR3 is TGTGCCAGCAGCTTAGATCACCGGATGGAAGAGACCCAGTACTTC. Amino acids: CASSLDHRMEETQYF.